The present TCR beta chain was sequenced within a study of shared clonotypes between healthy human individuals. V lost 2 bases, J lost 2 bases, and 8 bases lay in between. The germline CDR1 and CDR2 sequences are SGHRS and YFSETQ. The CDR3 totals 13 residues. The assay was immunoSEQ multiplex PCR, and TCRdb's table has in-frame clones only and misses some. The sample records 1,500,000 or so clones, approximately 96% being singletons. The clonotype comes from a man between 25 and 39 years old in good health. The chain uses TRBV5-1 and TRBJ2-7; D is ambiguous. Sequencing input: naive CD4+ T cells sorted from blood. Subset specified: CD45RA+ positively selected. The CDR3 nucleotides are TGCGCCAGCAGCTTAACGTCGGCCTACGAGCAGTACTTC. Protein product: CASSLTSAYEQYF. The full variable domain, completed using reference TRBV5-1 and TRBJ2-7, is KAGVTQTPRYLIKTRGQQVTLSCSPISGHRSVSWYQQTPGQGLQFLFEYFSETQRNKGNFPGRFSGRQFSNSRSEMNVSTLELGDSALYLCASSLTSAYEQYFGPGTRLTVT.